The 29 T cell receptor beta chains below come from one sample, sequenced in a study of T cells in Graves' hyperthyroidism and ophthalmopathy. Researchers took RNA transcripts and amplified the TCR beta CDR3 regions from them. Initially, a first-round RT-PCR of the TCR CDR3 employed the HTBI primer set. TCRdb fed the multiplex PCR reads into MiXCR, producing one record per CDR3 protein. The table shows around 720,000 distinct CDR3 sequences, with around 40% occurring only once. The specimen was blood. These receptor sequences come from a woman between 40 and 50 years old with Graves' hyperthyroidism.

This clonotype showed up just once. With a much larger clone just one base away, this may be a read error. CDR3 residues: CAISAGLGTEAFF. The CDR3 nucleotides read TGTGCCATCAGTGCGGGGTTAGGCACTGAAGCTTTCTTT. This sequence joins TRBV10-3 and TRBJ1-1; D unclear. Germline CDR1 ENHRY, CDR2 SYGVKD. The CDR3 loop spans 13 amino acids. V lost 4 bases and J 4 bases, leaving 10 bases between the germline ends.

This clonotype was recorded a few times. The J gene is TRBJ1-2, the V gene TRBV6-5, with D tentatively TRBD1 (6 bases). Germline assignment: CDR1 MNHEY and CDR2 SVGAGI. V was shortened by 4 bases and J by 4 bases, with 22 bases between the two germline ends. This CDR3 has 17 residues. This CDR3 is CASSLQQGTHPIYGYTF. The CDR3 DNA reads TGTGCCAGCAGTTTGCAGCAGGGGACCCACCCGATCTATGGCTACACCTTC.

Turning to this clonotype: The junction does not match germline at one end; this may be a read error. The genes are TRBV7-7 and TRBJ2-3; possible D gene TRBD2, 5 bases. This CDR3 comprises 16 residues. Germline CDR1 is SSHAT and CDR2 is FNYEAQ (reference sequence). The CDR3 sequence: CASSLNIGSRTDTQYF. CDR3 nucleotides: TGTGCTAGCAGCTTAAATATTGGGAGTCGAACAGATACGCAGTATTTT. Full variable domain (remainder filled in from reference TRBV7-7 and TRBJ2-3): GAGVSQSPRYKVTKRGQDVTLRCDPISSHATLYWYQQALGQGPEFLTYFNYEAQPDKSGLPSDRFSAERPEGSISTLTIQRTEQRDSAMYRCASSLNIGSRTDTQYFGPGTRLTVL.

The genes are TRBV25-1 and TRBJ2-2; no definite D call. This CDR3 spans 12 amino acids. The V end lost 5 bases, the J end lost 5 bases, and 6 bases lay between the germline ends. CDR1 and CDR2 from the germline V gene are MGHDK and SYGVNS. CDR3 nucleotide sequence: TGTGCCAGCAGTTCGACGACCGGGGAGCTGTTTTTT. This gives the protein CASSSTTGELFF.

This clonotype was seen at least ten times. The J gene is TRBJ1-6, the V gene TRBV7-8, with 9 bases aligning to TRBD1. The CDR3 extends over 15 amino acids. The trim removed 1 base at V and 8 bases at J, leaving 3 bases unmatched. Germline CDR1 is SGHVS and CDR2 is FQNEAQ. This chain's CDR3 is CASSLVGTGHSPLHF. CDR3 DNA sequence: TGTGCCAGCAGCTTAGTGGGGACAGGGCATTCACCCCTCCACTTT.

V usage is TRBV6-1 and J usage is TRBJ2-7; D remains unclear. This CDR3 contains 13 residues. Germline V CDR1 and CDR2: MNHNS, SASEGT. V lost 5 bases and J lost 4, with 12 bases in between. The CDR3 DNA is TGTGCCAGCAGTCCGAGTGTAGGATACGAGCAGTACTTC. It encodes CASSPSVGYEQYF.

This clonotype was found once. The rearrangement links TRBV7-2 to TRBJ2-3; TRBD2 agrees at 10 bases. The CDR3 covers 16 residues. CDR1 and CDR2 (germline): SGHTA, FQGNSA. J gave up 6 bases and V 1 base, and 7 bases lay outside the gene matches. CDR3 nucleotide sequence: TGTGCCAGCAGCTTAGTTGCTAGCGGGGGTGGGGATACGCAGTATTTT. The encoded protein is CASSLVASGGGDTQYF.

This clonotype was detected a few times. The chain has TRBV19 and TRBJ1-1, with D hard to call. The CDR3 has 14 residues. The germline V gene encodes CDR1 LNHDA and CDR2 SQIVND (reference sequence). Trimming left V 0 bases short and J 6 bases short, with 11 bases between. The CDR3 reads CASSIDHQVPEAFF. Here the CDR3 DNA reads TGTGCCAGTAGTATAGATCATCAGGTACCTGAAGCTTTCTTT.

For this clonotype: Since a much larger clone is just one base distant, this may be a read error. Given the absence of the conserved phenylalanine or tryptophan at the CDR3 end, a read error is likely. This chain joins TRBV2 and TRBJ1-5; the D is unclear. The ends were cut back, 2 bases at V and 0 bases at J, with 5 bases in the middle. The CDR3 is 14 amino acids. From germline, CDR1 is SNHLY and CDR2 FYNNEI. In nucleotides, the CDR3 is TGTGCCAGCAGTGAATTCAGTAGCAATCAGCCCCAGCATTTA. It is translated as CASSEFSSNQPQHL.

The gene calls are TRBV10-3 and TRBJ2-5; 7 bases line up with TRBD2. Germline values: CDR1 ENHRY, CDR2 SYGVKD. V lost 4 bases to trimming and J lost 3 bases; unmatched junction nucleotides: 5. The CDR3 consists of 14 residues. The CDR3 nucleotides are TGTGCCATCAGTGGGGGCGGGAGTGAAGAGACCCAGTACTTC. Amino acids: CAISGGGSEETQYF.

The rearrangement joins TRBV25-1 to TRBJ2-7; D remains ambiguous. The germline V and J ends were trimmed by 5 bases and 4 bases, with 15 bases remaining between them. Germline V CDR1 and CDR2: MGHDK, SYGVNS. This CDR3 has 14 amino acids. The CDR3 protein is CASSLGSELYEQYF. In nucleotides, the CDR3 is TGTGCCAGCAGTCTCGGGTCGGAACTTTACGAGCAGTACTTC.

This rearrangement joins TRBV6-5 to TRBJ2-7; tentatively, D is TRBD1 or TRBD2 (5 bases each). V was cut by 0 bases and J by 4 bases, with 10 bases left in between. CDR1 and CDR2 from the germline V gene are MNHEY and SVGAGI. This CDR3 has 14 amino acids. CDR3 nucleotide sequence: TGTGCCAGCAGTTACTCGGGCAGGGAGTACGAGCAGTACTTC. It is translated as CASSYSGREYEQYF.

This clonotype was counted a few times. This chain joins TRBV7-2 and TRBJ1-1; perhaps TRBD1 as D (5 bases). The CDR3 consists of 15 residues. V gave up 1 base and J gave up 4 bases, with 13 bases separating them. Germline-derived CDR1 and CDR2 are SGHTA and FQGNSA. CDR3 DNA: TGTGCCAGCAGCTTAGAATCTGGGGGATTCACTGAAGCTTTCTTT. Protein sequence: CASSLESGGFTEAFF.

This clonotype was seen ten or more times. This chain connects TRBV29-1 to TRBJ1-5; D is perhaps TRBD1 (5 bases). Germline lookup yields CDR1 SQVTM and CDR2 ANQGSEA. The CDR3 covers 13 residues. V was shortened by 1 base and J by 3 bases, with 7 bases between the two germline ends. As DNA, the CDR3 is TGCAGCGTTGAAGGGGGGACCAATCAGCCCCAGCATTTT. This sequence encodes CSVEGGTNQPQHF.

This clonotype was found a few times. The chain carries TRBV4-1 and TRBJ1-6; D gene unclear. Germline V gene data show CDR1 as MGHRA and CDR2 as YSYEKL. The CDR3 extends over 16 amino acids. The ends were cut back, 4 bases at V and 2 bases at J, with 12 bases in the middle. The CDR3 bases are TGCGCCAGCAGCCCCCCTTGGAACACCTATAATTCACCCCTCCACTTT. Translated, it gives CASSPPWNTYNSPLHF.

The CDR3 bases are TGTGCCATCAGTGAAATGGGTGCCTCTGAAGCTTTCTTT. Protein sequence: CAISEMGASEAFF. This chain uses TRBV10-3 with TRBJ1-1; no reliable D call. Germline loops: CDR1 ENHRY, CDR2 SYGVKD. Deletions cut 3 bases from V and 6 bases from J, with 11 bases between. This CDR3 has 13 residues.

Regarding this clonotype: This may be a read error: a much more frequent sequence differs by one nucleotide. The gene calls are TRBV19 and TRBJ1-5; D unclear. CDR1 is LNHDA, CDR2 SQIVND, per germline (reference sequence). The CDR3 contains 15 residues. The CDR3 loop reads CASSILGVGNQLQHF. CDR3 nucleotides: TGTGCCAGTAGTATTCTCGGTGTCGGCAATCAGCTCCAGCATTTT.

The chain joins TRBV10-3 to TRBJ1-4; tentative D call: TRBD1 (6 bases). The germline V gene encodes CDR1 ENHRY and CDR2 SYGVKD. V shed 10 bases and J shed 5 bases, with 20 bases lying between them. The CDR3 runs 15 residues. This CDR3 is CASLPRRGANEKLFF. The CDR3 DNA reads TGTGCCAGCCTTCCCCGCCGGGGGGCGAATGAAAAACTGTTTTTT.

There are a few counts of this clonotype. J is TRBJ1-1 and V is TRBV7-9; 9 positions agree with TRBD1. This CDR3 region has 15 residues. V gave up 4 bases and J gave up 6 bases; unmatched junction bases: 9. Per germline, CDR1 SEHNR and CDR2 FQNEAQ (reference sequence). CDR3 protein: CASSSFTGGAAEAFF. CDR3 DNA sequence: TGTGCCAGCAGCTCATTCACAGGGGGCGCTGCTGAAGCTTTCTTT. Based on the CDR3 plus reference TRBV7-9 and TRBJ1-1, the full variable domain is DTGVSQNPRHKITKRGQNVTFRCDPISEHNRLYWYRQTLGQGPEFLTYFQNEAQLEKSRLLSDRFSAERPKGSFSTLEIQRTEQGDSAMYLCASSSFTGGAAEAFFGQGTRLTVV.

The chain employs TRBV6-5 and TRBJ1-3; 9 bases are a match to TRBD1. This CDR3 spans 12 amino acids. CDR1 MNHEY and CDR2 SVGAGI come from the germline V gene. The chain's CDR3 is CATGGNGNTIYF. CDR3 nucleotides: TGTGCGACAGGGGGGAATGGAAACACCATATATTTT.

This clonotype was recorded at least ten times. The chain is built from TRBV19 and TRBJ1-5; D call uncertain. CDR3 length: 14 amino acids. Germline-derived CDR1 and CDR2 are LNHDA and SQIVND (reference sequence). Trimming cost V 7 bases and J 4 bases, with 14 bases left between them. The chain's CDR3 is CASTTKSGNQPQHF. The CDR3 DNA follows: TGTGCCAGTACCACCAAGTCAGGAAATCAGCCCCAGCATTTT.

With respect to this clonotype: It may be a read error: a sequence one base away is much more abundant. The V call is TRBV7-8, the J call TRBJ1-1; a weak D match, TRBD1 (6 bases). Per germline, CDR1 SGHVS and CDR2 FQNEAQ. The CDR3 is made up of 16 amino acids. The V and J ends lost 8 bases and 1 base respectively, with 20 bases between them. CDR3 DNA sequence: TGTGCCAGCTCACCACCGGGTACAGGGTCGAACACTGAAGCTTTCTTT. Encoded protein: CASSPPGTGSNTEAFF.

In this sample, this clonotype turned up once. A much larger clone differs from this one at a single base, so this may be a read error. The rearrangement uses TRBV11-3 and TRBJ2-5; no firm D call. The CDR3 has 15 amino acids. The germline CDR1 and CDR2 sequences are SGHNT and YENEEA. The CDR3 loop reads CASSRRPPLREAQYF. DNA of the CDR3: TGTGCCAGCAGTAGAAGACCGCCGTTGAGAGAGGCCCAGTACTTC.

The gene calls are TRBV19 and TRBJ1-5; unclear D gene. The germline V and J ends were trimmed by 2 bases and 3 bases, with 8 bases remaining between them. Germline CDR1 reads LNHDA; CDR2 reads SQIVND (reference sequence). The CDR3 is 14 residues long. CDR3 nucleotides: TGTGCCAGTAGTATATTCGGGTTCAATCAGCCCCAGCATTTT. This gives the protein CASSIFGFNQPQHF. The full variable domain, with the rest looked up from reference TRBV19 and TRBJ1-5, is DGGITQSPKYLFRKEGQNVTLSCEQNLNHDAMYWYRQDPGQGLRLIYYSQIVNDFQKGDIAEGYSVSREKKESFPLTVTSAQKNPTAFYLCASSIFGFNQPQHFGDGTRLSIL.

This clonotype was counted a few times. The chain has TRBV7-9 and TRBJ1-3; D gene uncertain. Per the germline V gene, CDR1 is SEHNR and CDR2 is FQNEAQ (reference sequence). There are 17 residues in the CDR3. V was shortened by 5 bases and J by 0 bases, with 17 bases between the two germline ends. The CDR3 protein is CASSPGPGRYSGNTIYF. The CDR3 DNA is TGTGCCAGCAGCCCCGGGCCGGGCAGGTACTCTGGAAACACCATATATTTT.

This clonotype was seen repeatedly, ten times or more. The chain has TRBV7-9 and TRBJ2-7, with D uncertain. Germline CDR1 SEHNR, CDR2 FQNEAQ (reference sequence). V gave up 1 base and J gave up 6 bases, with 7 bases separating them. CDR3 length equals 12 residues. In DNA, the CDR3 is TGTGCCAGCAGCTTAGTGGGTCCCGAGCAGTACTTC. This encodes CASSLVGPEQYF.

This clonotype came up many times. The chain joins TRBV7-8 to TRBJ2-7; tentatively, D is TRBD1 (7 bases). CDR1 and CDR2 (germline): SGHVS, FQNEAQ. V lost 5 bases, J lost 3 bases, and 17 bases lay in between. The CDR3 is made up of 15 amino acids. CDR3 in amino acids: CASSGKGQDYYEQYF. In DNA, the CDR3 is TGTGCCAGCAGCGGAAAAGGACAGGACTACTACGAGCAGTACTTC.

The V and J genes are TRBV14 and TRBJ1-1; 9 bases are a match to TRBD1. This CDR3 is built from 15 residues. Germline V CDR1 and CDR2: SGHDN, FVKESK. Trimming at V came to 4 bases and at J to 4 bases, leaving 7 bases not matched to a gene. CDR3 sequence (DNA): TGTGCCAGCAGCCCCTTACAGGGGGCGACCACTGAAGCTTTCTTT. Its protein product is CASSPLQGATTEAFF.

Notes on this clonotype: A read error is possible here, since a much larger clone lies one base away. The V gene is TRBV10-2, the J gene TRBJ1-2, with 7 bases identical to TRBD1. Germline V gene lookup returns CDR1 WSHSY and CDR2 SAAADI. This CDR3 is 11 amino acids long. CDR3 sequence (DNA): TGCGCGACAGGGTCTGACTATGGCTACACCTTC. Its translation is CATGSDYGYTF.